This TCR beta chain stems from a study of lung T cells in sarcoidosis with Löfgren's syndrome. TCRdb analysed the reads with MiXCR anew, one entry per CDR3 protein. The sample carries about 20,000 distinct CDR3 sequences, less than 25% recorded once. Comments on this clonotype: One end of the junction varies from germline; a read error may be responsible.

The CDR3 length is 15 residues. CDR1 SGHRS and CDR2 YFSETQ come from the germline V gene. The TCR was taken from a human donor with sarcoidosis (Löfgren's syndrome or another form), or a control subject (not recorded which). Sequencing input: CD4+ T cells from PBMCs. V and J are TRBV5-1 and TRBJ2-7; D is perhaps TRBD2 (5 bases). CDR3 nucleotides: TGCGCCAGCAGCTTGGTGGCCGGACTCTCCTACGAGCAGCACTTC. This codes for CASSLVAGLSYEQHF.